Here is one TCR beta chain with its context. The sample originates from a study of blood T cell repertoires in COVID-19. At the level of the study: Some COVID-19 samples were acute and others convalescent; all came from the United States, Italy and Spain. Nucleic acid was either cDNA or gDNA, and it came from T cells, B-cell-depleted T cells, or PBMCs.

In the authors' workflow: Scientists estimated how many nucleated cells there were by amplifying reference gene primers. Produced via immunoSEQ multiplex PCR; TCRdb's table is partial and in-frame only. V, J and clone size were drawn from that table, and D and trimming were deduced from the DNA. The sample includes 130,000 to 150,000 clones, approximately 80% of them seen just once. V was cut by 1 base and J by 3 bases, with 9 bases left in between. The CDR3 contains 14 residues. Looked up from germline, CDR1 is SGHDN and CDR2 is FVKESK. Material for sequencing was peripheral blood. The chain combines TRBV14 with TRBJ1-2; no clear D gene. The TCR sequence derives from a man in his 60s with active or convalescent COVID-19. In DNA, the CDR3 is TGTGCCAGCAGCCAAGGCTCAGGATACTATGGCTACACCTTC. Protein: CASSQGSGYYGYTF.